The sequence of this TCR beta chain was determined in a study of lymphopenia after photon versus proton radiotherapy. Regarding the study as a whole: Survival link was tested only in deceased patients; proton benefit remains a possibility. Oligoclonal CD8+ Temra expansion after nadir drove photon patients' diversity drop. Proton therapy kept repertoires fairly stable, unlike photons, which gained effector/memory cells. Larger post-nadir TCR diversity loss correlated inversely with survival in deceased patients.

Trimming stripped 4 bases from V and 1 base from J, with 13 bases between. The germline V gene encodes CDR1 MNHNS and CDR2 SASEGT. This CDR3 is built from 15 residues. Profiled with immunoSEQ multiplex PCR; TCRdb holds only in-frame clones, not every one. The repertoire holds some 27,000 clones, with about 87% as singletons. Notes on this clone: As yet, its antigen is unknown.

This material consisted of peripheral blood, taken from a patient treated with proton-based radiotherapy. The receptor was isolated from a woman aged 55-75 years with cholangiocarcinoma. Some clones in this sample may be carry-over from other donors' samples. The chain links TRBV6-1 to TRBJ1-1; D is possibly TRBD1 (6 bases). CDR3 in amino acids: CASSVFRTENTEAFF. The CDR3 nucleotides read TGTGCCAGCAGTGTCTTCAGGACAGAGAACACTGAAGCTTTCTTT.